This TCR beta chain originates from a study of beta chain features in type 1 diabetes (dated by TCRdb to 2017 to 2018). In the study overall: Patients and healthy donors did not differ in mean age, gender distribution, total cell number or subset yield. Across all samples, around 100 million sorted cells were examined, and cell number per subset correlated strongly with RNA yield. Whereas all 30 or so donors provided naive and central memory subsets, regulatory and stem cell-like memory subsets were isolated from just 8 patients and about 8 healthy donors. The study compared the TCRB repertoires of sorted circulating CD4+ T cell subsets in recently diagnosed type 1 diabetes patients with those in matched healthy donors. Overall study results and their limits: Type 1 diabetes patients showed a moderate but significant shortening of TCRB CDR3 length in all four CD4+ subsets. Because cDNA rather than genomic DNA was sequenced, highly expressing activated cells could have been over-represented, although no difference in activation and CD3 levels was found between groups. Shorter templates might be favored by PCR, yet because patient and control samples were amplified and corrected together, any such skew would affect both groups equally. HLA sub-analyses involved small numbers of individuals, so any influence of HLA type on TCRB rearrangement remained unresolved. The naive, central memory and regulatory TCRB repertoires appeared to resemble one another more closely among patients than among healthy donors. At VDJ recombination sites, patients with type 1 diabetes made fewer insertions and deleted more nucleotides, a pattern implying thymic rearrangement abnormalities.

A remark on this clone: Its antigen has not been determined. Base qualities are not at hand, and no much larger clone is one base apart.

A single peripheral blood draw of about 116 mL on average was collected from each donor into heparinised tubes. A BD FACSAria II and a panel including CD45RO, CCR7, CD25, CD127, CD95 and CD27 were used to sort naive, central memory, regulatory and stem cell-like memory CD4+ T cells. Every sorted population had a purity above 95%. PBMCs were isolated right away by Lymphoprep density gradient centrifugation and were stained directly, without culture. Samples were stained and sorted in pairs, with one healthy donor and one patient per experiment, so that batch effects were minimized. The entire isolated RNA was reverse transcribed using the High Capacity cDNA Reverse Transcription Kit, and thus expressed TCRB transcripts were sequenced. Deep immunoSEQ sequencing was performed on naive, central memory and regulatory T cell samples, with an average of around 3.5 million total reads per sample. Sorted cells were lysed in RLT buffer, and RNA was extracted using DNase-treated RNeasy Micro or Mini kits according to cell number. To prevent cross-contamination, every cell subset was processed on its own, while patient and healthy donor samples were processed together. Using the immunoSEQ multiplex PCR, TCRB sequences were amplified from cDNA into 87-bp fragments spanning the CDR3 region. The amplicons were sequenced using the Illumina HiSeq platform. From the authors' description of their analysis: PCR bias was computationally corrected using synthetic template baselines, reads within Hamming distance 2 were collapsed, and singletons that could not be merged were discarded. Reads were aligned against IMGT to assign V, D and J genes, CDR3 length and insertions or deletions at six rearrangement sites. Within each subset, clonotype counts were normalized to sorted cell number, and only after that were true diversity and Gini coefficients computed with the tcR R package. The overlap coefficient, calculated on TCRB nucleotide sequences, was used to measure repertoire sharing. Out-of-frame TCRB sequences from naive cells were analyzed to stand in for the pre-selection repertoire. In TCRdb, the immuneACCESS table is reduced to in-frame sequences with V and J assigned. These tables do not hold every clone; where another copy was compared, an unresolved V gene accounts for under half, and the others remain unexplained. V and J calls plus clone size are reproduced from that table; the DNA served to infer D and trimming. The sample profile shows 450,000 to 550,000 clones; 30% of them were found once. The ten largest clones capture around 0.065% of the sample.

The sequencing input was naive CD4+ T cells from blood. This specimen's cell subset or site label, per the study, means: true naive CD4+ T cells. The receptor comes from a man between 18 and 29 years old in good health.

The nucleotide sequence is given as TGCGCCAGCAGCCAGTCCCCCGGGACAGCGAACACCGGGGAGCTGTTTTTT. Translated, it gives CASSQSPGTANTGELFF. The sequence links TRBV4-1 to TRBJ2-2; 7 bases in the middle match TRBD1. According to the germline V gene, CDR1 reads MGHRA and CDR2 reads YSYEKL. Here V drops 3 bases and J drops 0 bases, and the junction holds 7 bases not matched to any gene. From its cysteine to its phenylalanine, the CDR3 spans 17 amino acids. This entry keeps only the CDR3 DNA: 51 bases, framed from base 1.